Presented here are 18 T cell receptor beta chains from one specimen sequenced in a study of blood T cell repertoires in COVID-19. Using immunoSEQ multiplex PCR, the repertoire was profiled, and TCRdb retains in-frame clones only, with some absent. This sample has about 92,000 clones, with about 91% found just once. Input material: peripheral blood. These receptors were obtained from a human donor with active COVID-19. The donor label of this sample is uncertain.

The J gene is TRBJ1-3, the V gene TRBV7-8; D is ambiguous. CDR1 and CDR2 from the germline V gene are SGHVS and FQNEAQ. CDR3 length: 16 residues. Deletions cut 6 bases from V and 0 bases from J, with 15 bases between. The CDR3 spells CASREGAGSSGNTIYF. CDR3 in DNA: TGTGCCAGCAGGGAGGGAGCGGGGAGCTCTGGAAACACCATATATTTT.

The chain recombines TRBV2 with TRBJ1-2; D ambiguous. Trimming pared 10 bases from V and 6 bases from J, leaving 18 bases between. CDR1 SNHLY and CDR2 FYNNEI come from the germline V gene. The CDR3 contains 13 residues. CDR3 in DNA: TGTGCCAAGGTCGACACGACGGTCGATGGCTACACCTTC. It encodes CAKVDTTVDGYTF.

This clone has only a few counts. This sample includes further DNA sequences coding for the same CDR3. The rearrangement links TRBV29-1 to TRBJ2-7; 11 positions agree with TRBD2. The germline V gene encodes CDR1 SQVTM and CDR2 ANQGSEA. The CDR3 is 13 amino acids. With V trimmed by 5 bases and J by 3 bases, 3 bases remained unmatched. The DNA for the CDR3 is TGCAGCGTTCTAGCGGGGGGCAACTACGAGCAGTACTTC. Amino acid sequence: CSVLAGGNYEQYF.

This clone has more than one count but fewer than ten. The chain links TRBV11-2 to TRBJ2-3, with 10 bases that match TRBD2. CDR1 SGHAT and CDR2 FQNNGV come from the germline V gene. V shed 1 base and J 2 bases; nucleotides not matched to a gene: 6. The CDR3 is 17 amino acids. The CDR3 DNA reads as TGTGCCAGCAGCTTAGGTCGGACTAGCGGCCCCACAGATACGCAGTATTTT. Translation: CASSLGRTSGPTDTQYF. Full variable domain (remainder filled in from reference TRBV11-2 and TRBJ2-3): EAGVAQSPRYKIIEKRQSVAFWCNPISGHATLYWYQQILGQGPKLLIQFQNNGVVDDSQLPKDRFSAERLKGVDSTLKIQPAKLEDSAVYLCASSLGRTSGPTDTQYFGPGTRLTVL.

This clone was recorded only once. The chain links TRBV5-4 to TRBJ1-2, with a weak D call TRBD1 (5 bases). Germline V gene lookup returns CDR1 SGHNT and CDR2 YYREEE (reference sequence). V was cut by 5 bases and J by 4 bases, with 15 bases left in between. CDR3 length: 14 residues. Written as DNA, the CDR3 is TGTGCCAGCAGGGTCAATGGGGCAGCCTATGGCTACACCTTC. It codes for CASRVNGAAYGYTF.

The rearrangement uses TRBV5-5 and TRBJ1-4; TRBD1 is a possible D gene (5 bases). Trimming shortened V by 3 bases and J by 10 bases, and 13 bases separated the two germline ends. The CDR3 has 13 residues. Germline lookup yields CDR1 SGHKS and CDR2 YYEKEE (reference sequence). This CDR3 is CASSYDPGGKLFF. The CDR3 bases are TGTGCCAGCAGCTATGACCCGGGGGGAAAACTGTTTTTT.

V is TRBV2 and J is TRBJ2-7, with a weak D call TRBD1 (6 bases). This CDR3 region has 13 residues. CDR1 SNHLY and CDR2 FYNNEI come from the germline V gene. V was pared by 8 bases and J by 0 bases, with 11 bases between. CDR3 loop: CASFTGSSYEQYF. In nucleotides, the CDR3 is TGTGCCAGCTTCACAGGGTCCTCCTACGAGCAGTACTTC.

The chain carries TRBV6-5 and TRBJ2-1, with TRBD2 identical over 8 bases. The CDR3 has 16 amino acids. Per germline, CDR1 MNHEY and CDR2 SVGAGI. After removal of 4 bases from V and 2 bases from J, the junction contained 7 bases not matched to a gene. The CDR3 DNA reads as TGTGCCAGCAGTTTCGGTACGGGGGGGACCTACAATGAGCAGTTCTTC. Protein sequence: CASSFGTGGTYNEQFF.

This chain connects TRBV5-6 to TRBJ1-4; 7 positions match TRBD1. V lost 2 bases, J lost 3 bases, and 4 bases stayed unmatched. The CDR3 contains 15 residues. The germline V gene encodes CDR1 SGHDT and CDR2 YYEEEE. In DNA form, the CDR3 reads TGTGCCAGCAGCTTAAGGGGGCGAGCTAATGAAAAACTGTTTTTT. The encoded protein is CASSLRGRANEKLFF.

In this sample, this clone turned up once. The chain employs TRBV10-2 and TRBJ1-5; possible D gene TRBD1, 5 bases. This CDR3 spans 14 amino acids. Germline V gene lookup returns CDR1 WSHSY and CDR2 SAAADI. Trimming took 3 bases from V and 6 from J, leaving 12 bases between them. The CDR3 DNA reads as TGCGCCAGCAGTGACAGGGTCGGGGGTCAGCCCCAGCATTTT. The encoded protein is CASSDRVGGQPQHF.

J is TRBJ2-1 and V is TRBV9; 12 nucleotides line up with TRBD2. V lost 0 bases and J lost 4; bases outside the gene matches: 5. Germline values: CDR1 SGDLS, CDR2 YYNGEE. The CDR3 has 17 residues. The CDR3 coding sequence is TGTGCCAGCAGCGTAGGCCCTAGCGGGGGGGCTTACAATGAGCAGTTCTTC. As protein: CASSVGPSGGAYNEQFF.

About this clone itself: One end of the junction fails to match germline, which may point to a read error. The chain joins TRBV28 to TRBJ1-1, with a weak D call TRBD1 (6 bases). Germline V gene lookup returns CDR1 MDHEN and CDR2 SYDVKM. The CDR3 loop spans 15 amino acids. The CDR3 coding sequence is TGTGCCAGCACTTTAGGGGGGGCGCGGCGCACTGAAGCTTTCTTT. The encoded protein is CASTLGGARRTEAFF. Combining the CDR3 with reference TRBV28 and TRBJ1-1 gives the whole variable domain DVKVTQSSRYLVKRTGEKVFLECVQDMDHENMFWYRQDPGLGLRLIYFSYDVKMKEKGDIPEGYSVSREKKERFSLILESASTNQTSMYLCASTLGGARRTEAFFGQGTRLTVV.

The rearrangement joins TRBV18 to TRBJ1-2, with TRBD1 identical over 9 bases. Germline trimming cut 4 bases from V and 6 bases from J; bases unmatched to any gene: 12. This CDR3 spans 16 amino acids. CDR1 KGHSH and CDR2 LQKENI come from the germline V gene. The CDR3 DNA is TGTGCCAGCTCACTCCGGGACAGGGTAGGCGGAGATGGCTACACCTTC. Translating it yields CASSLRDRVGGDGYTF. The whole variable domain, remainder taken from reference TRBV18 and TRBJ1-2, is NAGVMQNPRHLVRRRGQEARLRCSPMKGHSHVYWYRQLPEEGLKFMVYLQKENIIDESGMPKERFSAEFPKEGPSILRIQQVVRGDSAAYFCASSLRDRVGGDGYTFGSGTRLTVV.

V usage is TRBV11-1 and J usage is TRBJ1-2; TRBD1 matches at 7 bases. V shed 6 bases and J 3 bases; nucleotides not matched to a gene: 10. Per the germline V gene, CDR1 is SGHAT and CDR2 is FQDESV (reference sequence). The CDR3 is 15 residues long. The DNA of the CDR3 is TGTGCCAGCAGTTGGGGCCCCGGGACAGACTATGGCTACACCTTC. Translation: CASSWGPGTDYGYTF.

V is TRBV27 and J is TRBJ2-1; the D is unclear. CDR1 MNHEY and CDR2 SMNVEV come from the germline V gene (reference sequence). This CDR3 has 17 residues. V was clipped by 5 bases and J by 4 bases, with 21 bases between them. CDR3 loop: CASSRSTSFAVYNEQFF. The CDR3, as DNA: TGTGCCAGCAGTAGGTCCACAAGCTTCGCGGTATACAATGAGCAGTTCTTC.

The V gene is TRBV7-2, the J gene TRBJ2-1, with 10 bases matching TRBD2. The V gene end was trimmed by 0 bases and the J gene end by 8 bases; junction bases not matched to a gene: 7. The germline gives CDR1 SGHTA, CDR2 FQGNSA. The CDR3 loop spans 16 amino acids. CDR3 loop: CASSLARSGGADEQFF. The CDR3, as DNA: TGTGCCAGCAGCTTAGCGCGGAGCGGGGGGGCAGATGAGCAGTTCTTC. The whole variable domain, remainder taken from reference TRBV7-2 and TRBJ2-1, is GAGVSQSPSNKVTEKGKDVELRCDPISGHTALYWYRQSLGQGLEFLIYFQGNSAPDKSGLPSDRFSAERTGGSVSTLTIQRTQQEDSAVYLCASSLARSGGADEQFFGPGTRLTVL.

This chain connects TRBV9 to TRBJ1-1, with 9 bases that match TRBD1. In germline, CDR1 is SGDLS, CDR2 YYNGEE. V dropped 3 bases and J dropped 12; count of bases not matched to a gene: 12. The CDR3 has 14 residues. In DNA, the CDR3 is TGTGCCAGCAGCGATACTAGGGACAGGGCGAGGACTTTCTTT. Translated: CASSDTRDRARTFF.

This clone came up once. The chain couples TRBV3-1 (or the pseudogene TRBV3-2) to TRBJ2-5; TRBD2 matches 8 bases. The CDR3 runs to 15 residues. V dropped 4 bases and J dropped 5; count of bases not matched to a gene: 9. CDR1 and CDR2 (germline): LGHDT, YNNKEL (reference sequence). The CDR3 sequence: CASSRPAGGGETQYF. As DNA, the CDR3 is TGTGCCAGCAGCCGACCCGCGGGGGGCGGGGAGACCCAGTACTTC.